A selection of T cell receptor beta chains follows, all from one sample in a study of beta chain features in type 1 diabetes. This table comes from immunoSEQ multiplex PCR, and its TCRdb copy is limited to in-frame clones, with some not included. The data contain approximately 340,000 clones, about 15% of them singletons. Sample: naive CD4+ T cells from blood. The receptors shown here come from a woman between 18 and 30 years old in good health. Each CDR3 is given with its conserved first and last residue. The order of the fields is clone size, J gene, D gene, V gene, CDR3 length, CDR3 DNA, CDR3 protein. A D gene is named only where the DNA matches it firmly. Not every row has a clone size; where given, it reads once, few, many or a size class.

>few|TRBJ1-5|.|TRBV10-3|14
TGTGCCATCAGTGAGTCGAGGTACAATCAGCCCCAGCATTTT
CAISESRYNQPQHF
>.|TRBJ1-5|.|TRBV5-6|14
TGTGCCAGCAGCTTTGCCAGGGATAATCAGCCCCAGCATTTT
CASSFARDNQPQHF
>.|TRBJ2-1|.|TRBV11-3|15
TGTGCCAGCAGCGAGGCGGGGCAACCCTACAATGAGCAGTTCTTC
CASSEAGQPYNEQFF
>few|TRBJ1-1|TRBD1|TRBV18|16
TGTGCCAGCTCACCACCGAACAGGGGGTTGAACACTGAAGCTTTCTTT
CASSPPNRGLNTEAFF
>.|TRBJ1-1|.|TRBV6-5|13
TGTGCCAGCAGAGGGGCCGGGAACACTGAAGCTTTCTTT
CASRGAGNTEAFF
>few|TRBJ1-2|.|TRBV5-4|15
TGTGCCAGCCATATTTCGGACCTCTGGAGGAATGGCTACACCTTC
CASHISDLWRNGYTF
>few|TRBJ2-7|.|TRBV10-3|12
TGTGCCATCCTACAGGACGGCTACGAGCAGTACTTC
CAILQDGYEQYF
>.|TRBJ2-7|.|TRBV6-5|14
TGTGCCAGCAACTCCGCGGGGAGCTCCTACGAGCAGTACTTC
CASNSAGSSYEQYF
>.|TRBJ2-7|TRBD2|TRBV28|13
TGTGCCAGTGGGGAGGGACCGGTCTACGAGCAGTACTTC
CASGEGPVYEQYF
>few|TRBJ1-5|.|TRBV25-1|18
TGTGCCAGCAGTCCCCCCGGATACGGGACTAATAGCAATCAGCCCCAGCATTTT
CASSPPGYGTNSNQPQHF
>.|TRBJ2-5|.|TRBV5-1|14
TGCGCCAGCAGCTTAACAGGGCTTCGGGAGACCCAGTACTTC
CASSLTGLRETQYF
>.|TRBJ2-6|TRBD1|TRBV28|15
TGTGCCAGCAGCCTTGACAGGGCTGGGGCCAACGTCCTGACTTTC
CASSLDRAGANVLTF
>few|TRBJ2-1|TRBD1|TRBV7-2|16
TGTGCCAGCAGCTTGAGTTGGACAGGGCAGCTCAATGAGCAGTTCTTC
CASSLSWTGQLNEQFF
>.|TRBJ2-3|TRBD2|TRBV19|17
TGTGCCAGTAGTATAGACGGGCAGCGGGAGAACACAGATACGCAGTATTTT
CASSIDGQRENTDTQYF
>few|TRBJ2-5|.|TRBV7-3|14
TGTGCCAGCAGCCCCCAGGGTATTCGAGAGACCCAGTACTTC
CASSPQGIRETQYF
>few|TRBJ2-3|TRBD2|TRBV5-1|15
TGCGCCAGCAGCTTTGGGACTAGCGGCACAGATACGCAGTATTTT
CASSFGTSGTDTQYF
>.|TRBJ1-5|.|TRBV19|12
TGTGCCAGTACCCTGGCGGATCAGCCCCAGCATTTT
CASTLADQPQHF
>few|TRBJ2-7|.|TRBV11-1|15
TGTGCCAGCAGCTTAGCCGATGCGGTGATCTACGAGCAGTACTTC
CASSLADAVIYEQYF
>few|TRBJ1-5|TRBD1|TRBV7-9|16
TGTGCCAGCAGCTCGTGGACAGGGATTCGCAATCAGCCCCAGCATTTT
CASSSWTGIRNQPQHF
>.|TRBJ1-1|.|TRBV27|13
TGTGCCAGCAGTCCGACACCTAATCCTGCAGCTTTCTTT
CASSPTPNPAAFF
>few|TRBJ2-1|TRBD1|TRBV5-1|16
TGCGCCAGCAGCCTAACTACAGGGGCCGGGGCAAATGAGCAGTTCTTC
CASSLTTGAGANEQFF
>few|TRBJ2-7|TRBD2|TRBV11-1|16
TGTGCCAGCAGCTTCCCCCCCGGGAGGGCCAGCTACGAGCAGTACTTC
CASSFPPGRASYEQYF
>.|TRBJ2-7|TRBD2|TRBV11-2|14
TGTGCCAGCAGCTTTAGCGGGAGGGCCGGAGAGCAGTACTTC
CASSFSGRAGEQYF
>.|TRBJ1-1|.|TRBV7-3|15
TGTGCCAGCTCCCTAGGGGGGGCAATGAACACTGAAGCTTTCTTT
CASSLGGAMNTEAFF
>.|TRBJ1-4|.|TRBV27|14
TGTGCCAGCAGTTCCAGGGTAACTAATGAAAAACTGTTTTTT
CASSSRVTNEKLFF
>.|TRBJ1-5|TRBD1|TRBV6-5|15
TGTGCCAGCAGTACTGACAGGGCGAGCAATCAGCCCCAGCATTTT
CASSTDRASNQPQHF
>.|TRBJ1-2|TRBD1|TRBV9|15
TGTGCCAGCAGCGGCGCGGGACAGCCTAACTATGGCTACACCTTC
CASSGAGQPNYGYTF
>few|TRBJ2-1|TRBD1|TRBV5-6|13
TGTGCCAGCAGCCTTGGACAGGTCTTCGAGCAGTTCTTC
CASSLGQVFEQFF
>few|TRBJ2-7|TRBD1|TRBV7-9|16
TGTGCCAGCAGCCGTACCGGGACAGGGACCCTTTACGAGCAGTACTTC
CASSRTGTGTLYEQYF